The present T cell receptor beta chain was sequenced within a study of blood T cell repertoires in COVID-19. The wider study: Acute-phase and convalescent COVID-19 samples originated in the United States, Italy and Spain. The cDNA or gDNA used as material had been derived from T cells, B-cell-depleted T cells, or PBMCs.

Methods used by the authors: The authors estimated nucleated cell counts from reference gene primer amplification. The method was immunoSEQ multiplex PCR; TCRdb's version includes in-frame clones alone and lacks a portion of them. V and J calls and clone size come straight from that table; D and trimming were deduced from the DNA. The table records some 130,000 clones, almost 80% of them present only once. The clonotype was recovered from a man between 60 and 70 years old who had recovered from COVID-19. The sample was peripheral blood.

This CDR3 is CASSGTTGNGANVLTF. CDR3 nucleotides: TGTGCCAGCAGTGGAACCACAGGGAACGGGGCCAACGTCCTGACTTTC. The chain recombines TRBV2 with TRBJ2-6, with D perhaps matching TRBD1 (6 bases). The CDR3 length is 16 residues. V was shortened by 4 bases and J by 4 bases, with 14 bases between the two germline ends. Germline V gives CDR1 SNHLY, CDR2 FYNNEI.